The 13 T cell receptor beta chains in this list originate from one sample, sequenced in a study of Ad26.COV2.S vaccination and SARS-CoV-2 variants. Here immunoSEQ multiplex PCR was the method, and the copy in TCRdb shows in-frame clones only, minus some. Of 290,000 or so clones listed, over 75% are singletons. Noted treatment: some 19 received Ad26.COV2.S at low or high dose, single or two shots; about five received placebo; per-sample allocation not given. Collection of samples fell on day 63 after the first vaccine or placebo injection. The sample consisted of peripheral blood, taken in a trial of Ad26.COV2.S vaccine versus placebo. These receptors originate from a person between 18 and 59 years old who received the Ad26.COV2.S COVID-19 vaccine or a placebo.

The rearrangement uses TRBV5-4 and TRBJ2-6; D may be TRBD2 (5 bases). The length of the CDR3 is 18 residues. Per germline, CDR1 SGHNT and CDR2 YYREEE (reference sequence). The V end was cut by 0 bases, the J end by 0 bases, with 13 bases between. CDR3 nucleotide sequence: TGTGCCAGCAGCTTGGGACTAACCGGACGCTCTGGGGCCAACGTCCTGACTTTC. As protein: CASSLGLTGRSGANVLTF.

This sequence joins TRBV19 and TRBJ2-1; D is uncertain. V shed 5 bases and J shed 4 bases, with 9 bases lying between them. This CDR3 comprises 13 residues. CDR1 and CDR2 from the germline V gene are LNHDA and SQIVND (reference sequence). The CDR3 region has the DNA TGTGCCAGTAGTCTAGGTACTTACAATGAGCAGTTCTTC. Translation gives CASSLGTYNEQFF.

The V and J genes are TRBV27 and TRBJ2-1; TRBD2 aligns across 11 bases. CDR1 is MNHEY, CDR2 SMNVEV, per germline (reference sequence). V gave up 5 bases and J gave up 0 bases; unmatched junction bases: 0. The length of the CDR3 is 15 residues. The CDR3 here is CASSTSGSSYNEQFF. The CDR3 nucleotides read TGTGCCAGCAGTACTAGCGGGAGCTCCTACAATGAGCAGTTCTTC.

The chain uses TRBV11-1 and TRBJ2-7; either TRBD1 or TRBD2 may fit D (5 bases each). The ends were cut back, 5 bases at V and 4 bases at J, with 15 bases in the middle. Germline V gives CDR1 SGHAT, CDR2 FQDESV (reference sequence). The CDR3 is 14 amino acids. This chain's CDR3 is CASSEGPQVYEQYF. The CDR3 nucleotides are TGTGCCAGCAGCGAGGGACCCCAAGTGTACGAGCAGTACTTC.

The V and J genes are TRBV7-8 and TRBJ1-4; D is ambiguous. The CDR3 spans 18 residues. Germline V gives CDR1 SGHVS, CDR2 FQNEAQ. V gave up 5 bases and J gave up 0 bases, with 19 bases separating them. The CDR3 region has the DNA TGTGCCAGCAGCCCCAGGAGTCGGCAGGTTGCAACTAATGAAAAACTGTTTTTT. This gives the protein CASSPRSRQVATNEKLFF.

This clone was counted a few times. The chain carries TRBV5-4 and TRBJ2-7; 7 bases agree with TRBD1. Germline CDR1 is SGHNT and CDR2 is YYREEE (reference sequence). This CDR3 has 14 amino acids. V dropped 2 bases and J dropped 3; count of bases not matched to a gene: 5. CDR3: CASSLETGYYEQYF. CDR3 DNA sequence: TGTGCCAGCAGCTTAGAGACAGGGTACTACGAGCAGTACTTC.

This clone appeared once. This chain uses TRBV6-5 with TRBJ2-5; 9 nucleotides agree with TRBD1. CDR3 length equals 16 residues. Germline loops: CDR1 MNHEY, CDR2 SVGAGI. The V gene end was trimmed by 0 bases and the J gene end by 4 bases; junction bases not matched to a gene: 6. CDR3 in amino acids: CASSYSGTGIVETQYF. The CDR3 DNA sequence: TGTGCCAGCAGTTACTCGGGGACAGGGATTGTAGAGACCCAGTACTTC.

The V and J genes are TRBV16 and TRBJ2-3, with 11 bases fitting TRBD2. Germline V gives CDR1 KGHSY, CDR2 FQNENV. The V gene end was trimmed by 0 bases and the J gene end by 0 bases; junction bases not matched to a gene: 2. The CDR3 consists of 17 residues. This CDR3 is CASSQSRLAGSTDTQYF. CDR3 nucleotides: TGTGCCAGCAGCCAATCGAGACTAGCGGGGAGCACAGATACGCAGTATTTT. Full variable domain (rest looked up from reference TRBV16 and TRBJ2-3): GEEVAQTPKHLVRGEGQKAKLYCAPIKGHSYVFWYQQVLKNEFKFLISFQNENVFDETGMPKERFSAKCLPNSPCSLEIQATKLEDSAVYFCASSQSRLAGSTDTQYFGPGTRLTVL.

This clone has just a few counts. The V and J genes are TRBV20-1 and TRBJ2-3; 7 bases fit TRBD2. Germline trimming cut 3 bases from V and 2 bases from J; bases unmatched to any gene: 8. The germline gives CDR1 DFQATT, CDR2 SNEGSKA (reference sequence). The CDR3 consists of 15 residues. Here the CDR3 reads CSASSQRDDTDTQYF. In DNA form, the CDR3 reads TGCAGTGCTAGTTCACAGCGGGATGACACAGATACGCAGTATTTT.

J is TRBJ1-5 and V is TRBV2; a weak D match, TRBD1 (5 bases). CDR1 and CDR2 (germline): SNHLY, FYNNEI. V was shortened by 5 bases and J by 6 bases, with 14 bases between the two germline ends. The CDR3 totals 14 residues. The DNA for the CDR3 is TGTGCCAGCAGTTTAGACAGAGGAAGTCAGCCCCAGCATTTT. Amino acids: CASSLDRGSQPQHF.

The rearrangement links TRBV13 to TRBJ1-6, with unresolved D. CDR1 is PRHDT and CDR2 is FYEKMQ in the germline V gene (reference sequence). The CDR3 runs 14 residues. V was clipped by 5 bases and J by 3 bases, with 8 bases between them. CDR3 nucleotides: TGTGCCAGCAGCCCCGTTCTCTATAATTCACCCCTCCACTTT. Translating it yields CASSPVLYNSPLHF.

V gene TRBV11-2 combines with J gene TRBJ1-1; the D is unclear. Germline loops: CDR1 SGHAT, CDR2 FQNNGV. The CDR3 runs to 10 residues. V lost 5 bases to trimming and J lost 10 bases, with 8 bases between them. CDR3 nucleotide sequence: TGTGCCAGCAGCGGACCGAGAGCTTTCTTT. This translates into CASSGPRAFF.

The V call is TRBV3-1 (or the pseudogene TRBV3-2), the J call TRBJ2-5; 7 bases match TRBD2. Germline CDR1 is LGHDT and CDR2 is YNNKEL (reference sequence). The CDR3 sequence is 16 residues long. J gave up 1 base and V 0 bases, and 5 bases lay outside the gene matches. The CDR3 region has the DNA TGTGCCAGCAGCCAAGATACTAGCGCGACCCAAGAGACCCAGTACTTC. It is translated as CASSQDTSATQETQYF.